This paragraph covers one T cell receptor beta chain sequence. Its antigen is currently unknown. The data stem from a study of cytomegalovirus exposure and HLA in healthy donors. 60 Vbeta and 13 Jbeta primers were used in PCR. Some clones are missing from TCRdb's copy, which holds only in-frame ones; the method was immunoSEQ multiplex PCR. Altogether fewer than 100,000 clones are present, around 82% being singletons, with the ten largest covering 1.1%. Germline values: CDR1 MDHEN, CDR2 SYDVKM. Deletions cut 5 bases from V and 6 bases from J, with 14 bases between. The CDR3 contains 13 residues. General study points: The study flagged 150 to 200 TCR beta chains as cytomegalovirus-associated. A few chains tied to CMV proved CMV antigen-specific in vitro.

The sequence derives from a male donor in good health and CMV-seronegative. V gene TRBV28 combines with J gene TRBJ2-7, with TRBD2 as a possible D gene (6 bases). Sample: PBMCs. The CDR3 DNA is TGTGCCAGCAGTCCCCGGCGGGGTGGCGAGCAGTACTTC. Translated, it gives CASSPRRGGEQYF.